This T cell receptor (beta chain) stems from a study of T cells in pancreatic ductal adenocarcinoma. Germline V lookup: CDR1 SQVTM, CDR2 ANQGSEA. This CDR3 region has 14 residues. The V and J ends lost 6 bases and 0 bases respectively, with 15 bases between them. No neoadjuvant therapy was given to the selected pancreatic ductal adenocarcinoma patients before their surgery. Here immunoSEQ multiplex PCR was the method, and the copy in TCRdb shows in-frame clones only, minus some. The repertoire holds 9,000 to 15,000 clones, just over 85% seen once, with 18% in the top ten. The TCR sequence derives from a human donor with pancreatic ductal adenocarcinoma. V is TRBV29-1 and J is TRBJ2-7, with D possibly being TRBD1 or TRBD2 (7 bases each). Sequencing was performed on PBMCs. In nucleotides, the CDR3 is TGCAGCGTCGGCGCCAGGGGGGGCTCCTACGAGCAGTACTTC. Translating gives CSVGARGGSYEQYF.